Listed here is a single T cell receptor beta chain. Antigen specificity is unknown. The CDR3 is 15 residues long. V was clipped by 2 bases and J by 2 bases; unmatched bases: 7. CDR1 is DFQATT, CDR2 SNEGSKA, per germline (reference sequence). TCRdb re-called the RT-PCR reads through MiXCR, storing one row per CDR3 protein. The sample holds about 14,000 distinct CDR3 sequences, roughly 80% seen once. The sample originates from a study of yellow fever vaccine responses in identical twins. Points from the study as a whole: Twins' vaccine T cell response reportedly seemed partly convergent, partly personalized.

Material: T cells from blood (PBMCs), unsorted or a sorted subset (not recorded which), obtained before or after yellow fever vaccination (not recorded which). The clonotype originates from a young woman who received the yellow fever vaccine. The V and J genes are TRBV20-1 and TRBJ2-7; 9 bases match TRBD1. The CDR3 DNA reads TGCAGTGCTAGAAGTCCGGGACAGGGCACCTACGAGCAGTACTTC. Translation gives CSARSPGQGTYEQYF.